This is a list of T cell receptor beta chains from one sample in a study of T cell responses to AZD1222 COVID-19 vaccine. Produced via immunoSEQ multiplex PCR; TCRdb's table is partial and in-frame only. Among 70,000 to 95,000 clones, 91% were seen once, and the ten largest hold 28%. This specimen consisted of peripheral blood, obtained 28 days after the second AZD1222 dose. All receptors come from an adult who received the AZD1222 COVID-19 vaccine. Each CDR3 is given with its conserved first and last residue. The D gene is left open where the match is weak. The size field is filled for only some rows; it gives once, few, many or a size class.

TRBV18	-	-	TRBJ1-6	CASSPTGYNSPLHF	TGTGCCAGCTCACCGACAGGTTATAATTCACCCCTCCACTTT
TRBV14	-	-	TRBJ2-5	CASSQEARVETQYF	TGTGCCAGCAGCCAAGAGGCCAGAGTAGAGACCCAGTACTTC
TRBV5-1	-	TRBD2	TRBJ2-5	CASSLGGRFETQYF	TGCGCCAGCAGCTTAGGCGGGAGGTTTGAGACCCAGTACTTC
TRBV7-3	few	-	TRBJ2-7	CASSFSVRDEQYF	TGTGCCAGCAGCTTTAGCGTTCGGGACGAGCAGTACTTC
TRBV28	-	TRBD1	TRBJ2-2	CASSPTGVNTGELFF	TGTGCCAGCAGTCCGACAGGGGTGAACACCGGGGAGCTGTTTTTT
TRBV9	-	-	TRBJ2-2	CASSVSDGLTGELFF	TGTGCCAGCAGCGTATCGGACGGGCTCACCGGGGAGCTGTTTTTT
TRBV18	-	TRBD2	TRBJ2-7	CASSLTSSYEQYF	TGTGCCAGCTCTTTGACTAGCAGCTACGAGCAGTACTTC
TRBV7-9	-	TRBD1	TRBJ1-1	CASSLTGMNTEAFF	TGTGCCAGCAGCTTGACAGGGATGAACACTGAAGCTTTCTTT
TRBV4-1	-	TRBD1	TRBJ1-5	CASSFTKDRGRNQPQHF	TGCGCCAGCAGTTTCACGAAGGACAGGGGACGCAATCAGCCCCAGCATTTT
TRBV7-9	-	TRBD1	TRBJ2-6	CASSQAGTGGPGANVLTF	TGTGCCAGCAGCCAAGCCGGGACAGGGGGGCCCGGGGCCAACGTCCTGACTTTC
TRBV5-1	-	TRBD1	TRBJ2-1	CASSSVLGTGSYNEQFF	TGCGCCAGCAGCTCGGTATTAGGGACAGGCTCCTACAATGAGCAGTTCTTC
TRBV6-2/TRBV6-3	-	-	TRBJ2-2	CASSSGGRTGELFF	TGTGCCAGCAGCTCAGGGGGGAGAACCGGGGAGCTGTTTTTT
TRBV24-1	-	-	TRBJ2-2	CATSDFGLINTGELFF	TGTGCCACCAGTGATTTTGGCCTAATTAACACCGGGGAGCTGTTTTTT
TRBV28	-	-	TRBJ2-7	CASSFGRGSYEQYF	TGTGCCAGCAGTTTCGGACGGGGATCCTACGAGCAGTACTTC
TRBV5-1	once	-	TRBJ1-3	CASSLGSPGNTIYF	TGCGCCAGCAGCTTGGGGTCTCCTGGAAACACCATATATTTT
TRBV28	-	TRBD1	TRBJ1-1	CASSLRQGDTEAFF	TGTGCCAGCAGCTTACGACAGGGGGACACTGAAGCTTTCTTT
TRBV28	-	-	TRBJ1-5	CASRQGWNQPQHF	TGTGCCAGCAGACAGGGTTGGAATCAGCCCCAGCATTTT
TRBV29-1	-	-	TRBJ1-1	CSVFALNTEAFF	TGCAGCGTTTTCGCATTGAACACTGAAGCTTTCTTT
TRBV7-9	-	TRBD2	TRBJ2-5	CASSPGVAGQETQYF	TGTGCCAGCAGCCCCGGAGTAGCGGGACAAGAGACCCAGTACTTC
TRBV7-9	-	-	TRBJ1-2	CASSRGEWTPGYTF	TGTGCCAGCAGCAGGGGTGAATGGACCCCTGGCTACACCTTC
TRBV28	-	TRBD2	TRBJ2-1	CASSPSGSYYNEQFF	TGTGCCAGCAGTCCCAGCGGGAGTTATTACAATGAGCAGTTCTTC
TRBV28	once	-	TRBJ2-5	CASSFPPRGGYQETQYF	TGTGCCAGCAGTTTCCCCCCGCGGGGTGGGTACCAAGAGACCCAGTACTTC
TRBV28	-	-	TRBJ2-7	CATHERGGRYEQYF	TGTGCCACCCATGAAAGGGGGGGGAGGTACGAGCAGTACTTC
TRBV28	-	-	TRBJ1-4	CASRLQFRLSNEKLFF	TGTGCCAGCAGGTTACAGTTCAGACTCTCTAATGAAAAACTGTTTTTT
TRBV2	-	-	TRBJ1-2	CASTREANYGYTF	TGTGCCAGCACGAGGGAAGCTAACTATGGCTACACCTTC
TRBV9	-	TRBD2	TRBJ2-1	CASSVVTSGRINEQFF	TGTGCCAGCAGCGTAGTCACTAGCGGGAGGATCAATGAGCAGTTCTTC
TRBV24-1	-	-	TRBJ1-4	CATSDLSSGRRKEKLFF	TGTGCCACCAGTGATTTGTCGTCCGGGCGGCGAAAAGAAAAACTGTTTTTT
TRBV2	-	-	TRBJ2-7	CASSPGTSAYEQYF	TGTGCCAGCAGCCCTGGGACGTCCGCCTACGAGCAGTACTTC
TRBV19	-	-	TRBJ1-2	CASSIPQKVDGYTF	TGTGCCAGTAGTATTCCACAGAAGGTGGATGGCTACACCTTC
TRBV15	few	-	TRBJ1-4	CATSSRGEKLFF	TGTGCCACCAGCAGTAGAGGGGAAAAACTGTTTTTT
TRBV6-5	-	TRBD2	TRBJ2-7	CASSSPGTSGTYEQYF	TGTGCCAGCAGTTCCCCGGGGACTAGCGGGACCTACGAGCAGTACTTC
TRBV5-4	-	TRBD2	TRBJ2-7	CASSLGSGRDYEQYF	TGTGCCAGCAGCTTGGGCAGCGGGAGAGATTACGAGCAGTACTTC